This is a list of T cell receptor beta chains from one sample in a study of OX40 agonist ivuxolimab in advanced cancers. The method was immunoSEQ multiplex PCR; TCRdb's version includes in-frame clones alone and lacks a portion of them. The sample contains 30,000 to 40,000 clones, about 88% of which appear only once. The sequencing here drew on CD4+ or CD8+ T cells sorted from blood, taken in a trial of the OX40 agonist ivuxolimab. Receptors originate from an adult with an advanced solid tumor such as melanoma, head and neck, liver or kidney cancer. The CDR3 runs from the conserved cysteine through the conserved F or W. D genes are given only for firm matches. The size entry is marked missing in some rows and otherwise reads once, few, many or a size class.

d_call | clone_size | j_call | cdr3_length | v_call | cdr3_aa | cdr3_nt
. | once | TRBJ1-5 | 14 | TRBV7-2 | CASSLAGTEQPQHF | TGTGCCAGCAGCTTAGCGGGGACGGAGCAGCCCCAGCATTTT
. | . | TRBJ2-7 | 13 | TRBV7-2 | CASSPLWGYEQYF | TGTGCCAGCAGCCCCCTCTGGGGCTACGAGCAGTACTTC
TRBD2 | . | TRBJ2-1 | 17 | TRBV9 | CASSVVGGLSSYNEQFF | TGTGCCAGCAGCGTAGTCGGGGGGTTGAGCTCCTACAATGAGCAGTTCTTC
TRBD1 | . | TRBJ2-5 | 15 | TRBV5-1 | CASSYGTGVEETQYF | TGCGCCAGCAGCTACGGGACAGGGGTAGAGGAGACCCAGTACTTC
TRBD1 | . | TRBJ2-5 | 14 | TRBV2 | CASSDEGQEETQYF | TGTGCCAGCAGTGATGAAGGACAGGAGGAGACCCAGTACTTC
TRBD1 | . | TRBJ2-7 | 16 | TRBV4-1 | CASSQASATGAYEQYF | TGCGCCAGCAGCCAAGCGTCGGCGACAGGGGCTTACGAGCAGTACTTC
TRBD1 | few | TRBJ1-5 | 14 | TRBV6-5 | CASSYSGQNQPQHF | TGTGCCAGCAGTTACTCGGGACAGAATCAGCCCCAGCATTTT
. | . | TRBJ2-7 | 9 | TRBV20-1 | CSARDEQYF | TGCAGTGCTAGAGACGAGCAGTACTTC
TRBD2 | . | TRBJ2-5 | 17 | TRBV7-9 | CASSRLAGGPLGETQYF | TGTGCCAGCAGCCGACTAGCGGGGGGACCCCTTGGGGAGACCCAGTACTTC
. | . | TRBJ2-7 | 11 | TRBV19 | CASSDGPGQYF | TGTGCCAGTAGTGACGGTCCTGGGCAGTACTTC
. | . | TRBJ1-5 | 13 | TRBV6-4 | CASSSAPNQPQHF | TGTGCCAGCAGTAGCGCCCCCAATCAGCCCCAGCATTTT
TRBD1 | . | TRBJ2-3 | 15 | TRBV6-5 | CASSVTGGATDTQYF | TGTGCCAGCAGCGTGACAGGGGGCGCAACAGATACGCAGTATTTT
. | . | TRBJ2-6 | 18 | TRBV30 | CAWSVVAYTDSGANVLTF | TGTGCCTGGAGTGTAGTGGCTTACACCGACTCTGGGGCCAACGTCCTGACTTTC
TRBD1 | . | TRBJ2-1 | 17 | TRBV11-2 | CASSSEVGTVSYNEQFF | TGTGCCAGCAGCTCAGAGGTCGGGACAGTGTCCTACAATGAGCAGTTCTTC
. | . | TRBJ2-7 | 13 | TRBV5-6 | CASSPGDPYEQYF | TGTGCCAGCAGCCCAGGGGATCCCTACGAGCAGTACTTC
. | . | TRBJ2-3 | 12 | TRBV6-4 | CASSDQVDTQYF | TGTGCCAGCAGTGACCAGGTGGATACGCAGTATTTT
TRBD1 | once | TRBJ1-6 | 15 | TRBV6-5 | CASRTQGQPNSPLHF | TGTGCCAGCAGGACCCAGGGACAGCCAAATTCACCCCTCCACTTT
TRBD1 | . | TRBJ1-5 | 17 | TRBV2 | CASSEGDRGLSNQPQHF | TGTGCCAGCAGTGAAGGTGACAGGGGTCTTAGCAATCAGCCCCAGCATTTT
. | . | TRBJ1-2 | 15 | TRBV14 | CASSHPGTINYGYTF | TGTGCCAGCAGCCACCCCGGGACAATTAACTATGGCTACACCTTC
. | . | TRBJ1-6 | 16 | TRBV28 | CASSLSQDPYNSPLHF | TGTGCCAGCAGTTTATCACAGGACCCCTATAATTCACCCCTCCACTTT
. | . | TRBJ1-1 | 13 | TRBV25-1 | CASSVGDNTEAFF | TGTGCCAGCAGTGTGGGGGATAACACTGAAGCTTTCTTT
. | . | TRBJ1-2 | 13 | TRBV4-1 | CASSSQANYGYTF | TGCGCCAGCAGCAGCCAGGCTAACTATGGCTACACCTTC
TRBD2 | . | TRBJ2-5 | 18 | TRBV4-1 | CASSQEREGLPRWETQYF | TGCGCCAGCAGCCAAGAAAGGGAGGGGTTGCCCAGGTGGGAGACCCAGTACTTC
. | . | TRBJ2-1 | 13 | TRBV4-1 | CASSRGFNNEQFF | TGCGCCAGCAGCCGCGGATTTAACAATGAGCAGTTCTTC
TRBD1 | . | TRBJ2-7 | 13 | TRBV28 | CASSLGQGSEQYF | TGTGCCAGCAGTTTGGGACAGGGCAGCGAGCAGTACTTC
TRBD2 | . | TRBJ2-7 | 14 | TRBV11-2 | CASSLSGGRYEQYF | TGTGCCAGCAGCTTAAGCGGGGGGCGGTACGAGCAGTACTTC
. | . | TRBJ2-5 | 13 | TRBV18 | CASSPNHQETQYF | TGTGCCAGCTCACCAAACCACCAAGAGACCCAGTACTTC
. | once | TRBJ2-1 | 14 | TRBV27 | CASTYGPAHNEQFF | TGTGCCAGCACCTATGGGCCCGCCCACAATGAGCAGTTCTTC
. | . | TRBJ1-6 | 17 | TRBV7-8 | CASSARTESSYNSPLHF | TGTGCCAGCAGCGCCCGGACGGAGAGCTCCTATAATTCACCCCTCCACTTT
. | . | TRBJ1-1 | 14 | TRBV2 | CASSDIGPRAEAFF | TGTGCCAGCAGTGATATCGGCCCGAGGGCTGAAGCTTTCTTT
. | few | TRBJ2-2 | 15 | TRBV19 | CASSPQGTGTGELFF | TGTGCCAGTAGTCCCCAGGGGACGGGCACCGGGGAGCTGTTTTTT
. | once | TRBJ2-3 | 13 | TRBV11-1 | CASSREGTDTQYF | TGTGCCAGCAGCAGAGAGGGTACAGATACGCAGTATTTT
. | . | TRBJ2-3 | 13 | TRBV29-1 | CSVVPEVTDTQYF | TGCAGCGTGGTCCCAGAGGTCACAGATACGCAGTATTTT
. | . | TRBJ2-5 | 13 | TRBV28 | CASQRQIQETQYF | TGTGCCAGCCAAAGACAGATTCAGGAGACCCAGTACTTC